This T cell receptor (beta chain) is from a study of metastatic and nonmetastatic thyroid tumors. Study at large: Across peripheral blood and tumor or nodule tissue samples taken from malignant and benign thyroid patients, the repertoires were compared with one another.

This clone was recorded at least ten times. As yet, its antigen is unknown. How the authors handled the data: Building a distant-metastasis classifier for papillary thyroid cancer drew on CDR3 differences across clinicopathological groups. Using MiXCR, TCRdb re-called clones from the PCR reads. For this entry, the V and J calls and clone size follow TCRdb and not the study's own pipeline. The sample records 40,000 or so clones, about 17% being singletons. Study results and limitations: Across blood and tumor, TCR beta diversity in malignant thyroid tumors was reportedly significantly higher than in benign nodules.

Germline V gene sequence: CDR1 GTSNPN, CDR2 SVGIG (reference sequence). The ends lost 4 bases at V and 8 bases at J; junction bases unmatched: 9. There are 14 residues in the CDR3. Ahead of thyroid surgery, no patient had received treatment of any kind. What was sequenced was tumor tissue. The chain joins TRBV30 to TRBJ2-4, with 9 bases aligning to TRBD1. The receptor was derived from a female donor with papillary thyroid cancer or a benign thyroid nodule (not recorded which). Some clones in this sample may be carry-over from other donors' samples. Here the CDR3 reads CAWKHRDRADIQYF. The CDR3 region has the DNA TGTGCCTGGAAGCACCGGGACAGGGCAGACATTCAGTACTTC.